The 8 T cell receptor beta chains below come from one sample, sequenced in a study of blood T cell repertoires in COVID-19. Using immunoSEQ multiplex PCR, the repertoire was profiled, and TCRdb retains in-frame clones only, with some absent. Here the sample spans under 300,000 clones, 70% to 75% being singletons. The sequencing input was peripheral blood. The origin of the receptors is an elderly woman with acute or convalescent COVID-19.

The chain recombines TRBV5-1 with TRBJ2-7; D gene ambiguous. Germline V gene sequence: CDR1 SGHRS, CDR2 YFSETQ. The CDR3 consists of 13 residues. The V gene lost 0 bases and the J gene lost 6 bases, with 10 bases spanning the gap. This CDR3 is CASSLAQVAEQYF. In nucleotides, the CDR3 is TGCGCCAGCAGCTTGGCCCAGGTCGCCGAGCAGTACTTC.

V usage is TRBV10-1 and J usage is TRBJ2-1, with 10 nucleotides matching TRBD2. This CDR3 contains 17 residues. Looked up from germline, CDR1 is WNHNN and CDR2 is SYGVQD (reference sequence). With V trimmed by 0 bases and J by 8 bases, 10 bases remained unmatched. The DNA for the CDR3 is TGCGCCAGCAGTGAGTCTCTAGCGGGAGCAGGGAGGGATGAGCAGTTCTTC. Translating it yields CASSESLAGAGRDEQFF.

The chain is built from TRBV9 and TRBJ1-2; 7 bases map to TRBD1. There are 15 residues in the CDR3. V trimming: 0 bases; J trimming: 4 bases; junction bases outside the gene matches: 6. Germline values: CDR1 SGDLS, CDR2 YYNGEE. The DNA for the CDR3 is TGTGCCAGCAGCGTAGATGGGCAGGGGGTCTATGGCTACACCTTC. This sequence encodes CASSVDGQGVYGYTF.

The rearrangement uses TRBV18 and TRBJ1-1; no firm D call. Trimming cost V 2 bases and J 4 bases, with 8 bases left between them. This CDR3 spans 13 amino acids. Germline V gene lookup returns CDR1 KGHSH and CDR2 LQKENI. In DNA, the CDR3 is TGTGCCAGCTCACCAGGACTGGGCACTGAAGCTTTCTTT. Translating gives CASSPGLGTEAFF. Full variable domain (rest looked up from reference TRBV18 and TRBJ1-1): NAGVMQNPRHLVRRRGQEARLRCSPMKGHSHVYWYRQLPEEGLKFMVYLQKENIIDESGMPKERFSAEFPKEGPSILRIQQVVRGDSAAYFCASSPGLGTEAFFGQGTRLTVV.

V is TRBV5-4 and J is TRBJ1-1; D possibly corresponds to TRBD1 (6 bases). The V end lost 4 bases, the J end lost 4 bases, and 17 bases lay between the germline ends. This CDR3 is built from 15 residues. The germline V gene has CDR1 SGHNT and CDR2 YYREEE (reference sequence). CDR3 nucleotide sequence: TGTGCCAGCAGCCCCGAGGGGGTAGGGATCACTGAAGCTTTCTTT. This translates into CASSPEGVGITEAFF.

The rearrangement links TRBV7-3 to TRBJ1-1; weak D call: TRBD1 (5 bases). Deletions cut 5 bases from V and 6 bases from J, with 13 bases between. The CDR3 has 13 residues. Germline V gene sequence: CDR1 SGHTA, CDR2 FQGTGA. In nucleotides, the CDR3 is TGTGCCAGCAGCGTTAATTCAGGGTCTGAAGCTTTCTTT. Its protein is CASSVNSGSEAFF.

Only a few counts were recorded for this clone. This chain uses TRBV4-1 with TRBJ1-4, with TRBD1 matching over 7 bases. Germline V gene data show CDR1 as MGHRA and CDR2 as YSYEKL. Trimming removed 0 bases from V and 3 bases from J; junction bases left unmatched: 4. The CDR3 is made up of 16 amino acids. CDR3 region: CASSQDQTGSNEKLFF. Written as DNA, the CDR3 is TGCGCCAGCAGCCAAGACCAGACAGGGTCTAATGAAAAACTGTTTTTT.

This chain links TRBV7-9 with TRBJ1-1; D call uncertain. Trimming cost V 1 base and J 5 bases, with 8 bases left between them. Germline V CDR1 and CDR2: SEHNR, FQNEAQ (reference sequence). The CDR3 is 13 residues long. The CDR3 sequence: CASSLGGGTEAFF. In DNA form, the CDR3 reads TGTGCCAGCAGCTTAGGTGGAGGGACTGAAGCTTTCTTT. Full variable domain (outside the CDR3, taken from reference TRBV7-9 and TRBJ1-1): DTGVSQNPRHKITKRGQNVTFRCDPISEHNRLYWYRQTLGQGPEFLTYFQNEAQLEKSRLLSDRFSAERPKGSFSTLEIQRTEQGDSAMYLCASSLGGGTEAFFGQGTRLTVV.